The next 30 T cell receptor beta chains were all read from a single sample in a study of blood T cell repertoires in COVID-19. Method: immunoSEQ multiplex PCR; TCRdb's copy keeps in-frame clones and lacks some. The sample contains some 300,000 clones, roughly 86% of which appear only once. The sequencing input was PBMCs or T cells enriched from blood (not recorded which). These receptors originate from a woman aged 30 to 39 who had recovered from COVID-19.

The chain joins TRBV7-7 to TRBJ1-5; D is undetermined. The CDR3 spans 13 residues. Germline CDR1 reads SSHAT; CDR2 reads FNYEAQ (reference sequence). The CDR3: CASEDKGNQPQHF. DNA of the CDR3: TGTGCTAGCGAAGACAAGGGCAATCAGCCCCAGCATTTT.

The CDR3 reads CASSSSGKETQYF. The CDR3 DNA is TGTGCCAGCAGCTCTAGCGGGAAAGAGACCCAGTACTTC. The chain has TRBV7-2 and TRBJ2-5; 9 bases align to TRBD2. Trimming removed 4 bases from V and 3 bases from J; junction bases left unmatched: 0. CDR1 and CDR2 from the germline V gene are SGHTA and FQGNSA. This CDR3 contains 13 residues.

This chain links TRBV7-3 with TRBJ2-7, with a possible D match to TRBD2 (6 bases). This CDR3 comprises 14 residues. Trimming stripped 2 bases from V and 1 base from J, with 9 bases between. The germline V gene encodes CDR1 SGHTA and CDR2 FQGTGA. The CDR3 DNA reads TGTGCCAGCAGCTTACAGGAGGGATCCTACGAGCAGTACTTC. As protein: CASSLQEGSYEQYF.

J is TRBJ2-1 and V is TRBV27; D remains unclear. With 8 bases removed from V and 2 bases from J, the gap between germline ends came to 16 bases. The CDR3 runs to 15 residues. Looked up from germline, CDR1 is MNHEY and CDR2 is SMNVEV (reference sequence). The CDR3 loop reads CASGIGSAPYNEQFF. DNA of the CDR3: TGTGCCAGCGGTATCGGGTCAGCACCCTACAATGAGCAGTTCTTC.

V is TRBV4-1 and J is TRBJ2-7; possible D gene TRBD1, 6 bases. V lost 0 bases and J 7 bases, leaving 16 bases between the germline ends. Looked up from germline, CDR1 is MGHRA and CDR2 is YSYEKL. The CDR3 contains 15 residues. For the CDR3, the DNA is TGCGCCAGCAGCCAAGAACAGGGAGAGCTACGAGAGCAGTACTTC. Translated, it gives CASSQEQGELREQYF.

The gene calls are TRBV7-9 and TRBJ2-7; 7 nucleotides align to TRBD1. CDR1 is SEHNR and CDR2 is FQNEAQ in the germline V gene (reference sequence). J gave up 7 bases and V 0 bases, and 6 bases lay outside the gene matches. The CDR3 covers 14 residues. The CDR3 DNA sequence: TGTGCCAGCAGCTTAGCCCACAGGGGTGGGGAGCAGTACTTC. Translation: CASSLAHRGGEQYF.

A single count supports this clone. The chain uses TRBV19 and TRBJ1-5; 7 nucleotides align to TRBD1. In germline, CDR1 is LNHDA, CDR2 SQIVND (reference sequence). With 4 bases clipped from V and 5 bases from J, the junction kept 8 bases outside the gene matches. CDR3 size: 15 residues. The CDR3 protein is CASSTRQGTYQPQHF. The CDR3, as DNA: TGTGCCAGTAGTACCCGACAGGGCACCTATCAGCCCCAGCATTTT.

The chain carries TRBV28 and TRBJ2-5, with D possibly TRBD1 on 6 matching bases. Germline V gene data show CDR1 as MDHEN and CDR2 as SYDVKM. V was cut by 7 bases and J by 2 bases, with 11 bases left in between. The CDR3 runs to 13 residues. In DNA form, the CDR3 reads TGTGCCAGCATTAAGGGGGTACAAGAGACCCAGTACTTC. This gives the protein CASIKGVQETQYF.

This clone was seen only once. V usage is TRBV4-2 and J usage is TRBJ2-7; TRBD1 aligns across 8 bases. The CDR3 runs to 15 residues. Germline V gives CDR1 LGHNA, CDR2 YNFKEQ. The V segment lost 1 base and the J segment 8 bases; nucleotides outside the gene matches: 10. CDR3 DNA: TGTGCCAGCAGCCAAGGAACAGGGGGTGTTTTCCAGCAGTACTTC. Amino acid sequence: CASSQGTGGVFQQYF.

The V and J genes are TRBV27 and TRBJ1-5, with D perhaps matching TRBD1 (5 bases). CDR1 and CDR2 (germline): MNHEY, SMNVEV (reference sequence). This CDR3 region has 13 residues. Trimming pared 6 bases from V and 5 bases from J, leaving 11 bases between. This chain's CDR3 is CASSRQQDQPQHF. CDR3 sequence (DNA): TGTGCCAGCAGCCGACAGCAAGATCAGCCCCAGCATTTT.

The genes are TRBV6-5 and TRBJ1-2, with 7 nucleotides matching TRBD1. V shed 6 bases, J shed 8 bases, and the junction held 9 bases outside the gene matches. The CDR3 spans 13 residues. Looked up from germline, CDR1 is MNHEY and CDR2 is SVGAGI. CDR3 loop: CASSHRGLDGYTF. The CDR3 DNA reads TGTGCCAGCAGCCACAGGGGCTTAGACGGCTACACCTTC.

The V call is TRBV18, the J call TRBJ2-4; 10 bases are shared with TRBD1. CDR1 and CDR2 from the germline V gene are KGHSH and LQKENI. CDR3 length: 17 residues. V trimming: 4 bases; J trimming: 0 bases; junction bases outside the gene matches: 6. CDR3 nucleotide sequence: TGTGCCAGCTCACTGGGGACAGGGGTAATAGCCAAAAACATTCAGTACTTC. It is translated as CASSLGTGVIAKNIQYF. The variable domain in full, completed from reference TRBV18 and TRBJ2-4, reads NAGVMQNPRHLVRRRGQEARLRCSPMKGHSHVYWYRQLPEEGLKFMVYLQKENIIDESGMPKERFSAEFPKEGPSILRIQQVVRGDSAAYFCASSLGTGVIAKNIQYFGAGTRLSVL.

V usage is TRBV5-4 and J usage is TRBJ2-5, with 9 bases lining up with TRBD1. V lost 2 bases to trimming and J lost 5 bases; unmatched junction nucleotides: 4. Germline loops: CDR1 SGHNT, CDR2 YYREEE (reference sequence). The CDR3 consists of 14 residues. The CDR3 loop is CASSLQGAVETQYF. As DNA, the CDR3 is TGTGCCAGCAGCTTACAGGGGGCCGTGGAGACCCAGTACTTC.

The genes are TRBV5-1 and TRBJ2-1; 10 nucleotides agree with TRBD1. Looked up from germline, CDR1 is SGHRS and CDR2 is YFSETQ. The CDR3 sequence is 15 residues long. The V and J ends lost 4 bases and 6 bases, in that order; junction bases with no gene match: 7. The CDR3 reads CASSPGQGFFNEQFF. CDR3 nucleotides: TGCGCCAGCAGCCCGGGACAGGGGTTTTTCAATGAGCAGTTCTTC.

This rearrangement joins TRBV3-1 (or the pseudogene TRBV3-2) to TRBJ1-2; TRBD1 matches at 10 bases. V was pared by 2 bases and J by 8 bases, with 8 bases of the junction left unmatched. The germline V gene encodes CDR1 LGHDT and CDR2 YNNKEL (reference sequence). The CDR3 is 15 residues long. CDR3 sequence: CASSQRLGTGDGYTF. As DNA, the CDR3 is TGTGCCAGCAGCCAACGATTAGGGACAGGGGACGGCTACACCTTC.

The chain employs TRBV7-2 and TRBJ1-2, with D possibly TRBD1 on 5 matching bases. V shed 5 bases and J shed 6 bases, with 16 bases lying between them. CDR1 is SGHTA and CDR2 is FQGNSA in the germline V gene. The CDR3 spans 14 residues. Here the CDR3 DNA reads TGTGCCAGCAGCCGCAGGGTAATCGACGATGGCTACACCTTC. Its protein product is CASSRRVIDDGYTF.

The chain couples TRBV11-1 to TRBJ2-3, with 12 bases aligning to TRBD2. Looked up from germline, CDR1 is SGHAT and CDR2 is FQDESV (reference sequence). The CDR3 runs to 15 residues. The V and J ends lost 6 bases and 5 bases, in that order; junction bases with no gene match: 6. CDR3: CASRASGRAVDTQYF. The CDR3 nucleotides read TGTGCCAGCAGGGCTAGCGGGAGGGCCGTAGATACGCAGTATTTT.

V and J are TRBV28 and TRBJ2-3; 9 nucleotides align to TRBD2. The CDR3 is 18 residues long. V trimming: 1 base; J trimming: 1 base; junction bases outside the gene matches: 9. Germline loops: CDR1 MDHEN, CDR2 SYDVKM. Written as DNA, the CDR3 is TGTGCCAGCAGTTTATCGGTGGCTAGCGGGACGGGCACAGATACGCAGTATTTT. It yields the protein CASSLSVASGTGTDTQYF.

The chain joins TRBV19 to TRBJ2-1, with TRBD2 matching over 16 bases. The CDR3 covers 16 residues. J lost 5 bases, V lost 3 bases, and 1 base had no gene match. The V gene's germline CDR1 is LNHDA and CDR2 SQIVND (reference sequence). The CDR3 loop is CASSMGLAGGDNEQFF. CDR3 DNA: TGTGCCAGTAGTATGGGACTAGCGGGAGGGGACAATGAGCAGTTCTTC.

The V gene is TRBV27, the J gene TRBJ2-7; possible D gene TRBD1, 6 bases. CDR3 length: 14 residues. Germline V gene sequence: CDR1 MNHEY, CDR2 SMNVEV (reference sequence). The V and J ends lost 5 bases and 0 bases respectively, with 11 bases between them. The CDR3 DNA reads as TGTGCCAGCAGTGTGAACAGGGACTCCTACGAGCAGTACTTC. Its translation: CASSVNRDSYEQYF.

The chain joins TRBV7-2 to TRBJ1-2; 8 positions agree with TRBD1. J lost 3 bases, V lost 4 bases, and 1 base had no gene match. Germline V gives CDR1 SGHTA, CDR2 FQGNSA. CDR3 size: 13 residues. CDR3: CASSWTGYYGYTF. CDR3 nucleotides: TGTGCCAGCAGCTGGACAGGGTACTATGGCTACACCTTC.

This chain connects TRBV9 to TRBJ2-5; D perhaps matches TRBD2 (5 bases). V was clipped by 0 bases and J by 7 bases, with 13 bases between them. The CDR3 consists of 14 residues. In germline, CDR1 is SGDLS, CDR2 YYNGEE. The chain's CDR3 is CASSVGTGLGTQYF. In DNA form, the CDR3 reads TGTGCCAGCAGCGTAGGTACCGGACTTGGGACCCAGTACTTC.

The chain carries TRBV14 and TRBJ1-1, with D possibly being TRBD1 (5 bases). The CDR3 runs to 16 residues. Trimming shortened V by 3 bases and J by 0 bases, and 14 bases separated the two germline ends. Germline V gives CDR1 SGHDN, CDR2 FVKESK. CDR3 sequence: CASSQGLRGVNTEAFF. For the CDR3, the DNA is TGTGCCAGCAGCCAGGGACTCAGAGGGGTGAACACTGAAGCTTTCTTT.

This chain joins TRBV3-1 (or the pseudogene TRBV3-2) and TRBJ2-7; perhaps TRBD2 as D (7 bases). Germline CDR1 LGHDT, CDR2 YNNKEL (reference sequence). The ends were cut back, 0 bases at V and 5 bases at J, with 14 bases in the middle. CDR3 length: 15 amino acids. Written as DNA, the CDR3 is TGTGCCAGCAGCCAAGACGTAAAGGGGGGGGACGAGCAGTACTTC. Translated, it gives CASSQDVKGGDEQYF.

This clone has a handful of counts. This CDR3 is CASRQELNTEAFF. CDR3 nucleotides: TGTGCCAGCAGACAGGAACTGAACACTGAAGCTTTCTTT. This chain uses TRBV7-9 with TRBJ1-1; possibly TRBD1 for D (5 bases). V shed 6 bases and J shed 0 bases, with 8 bases lying between them. Germline V gene lookup returns CDR1 SEHNR and CDR2 FQNEAQ (reference sequence). The CDR3 consists of 13 residues.

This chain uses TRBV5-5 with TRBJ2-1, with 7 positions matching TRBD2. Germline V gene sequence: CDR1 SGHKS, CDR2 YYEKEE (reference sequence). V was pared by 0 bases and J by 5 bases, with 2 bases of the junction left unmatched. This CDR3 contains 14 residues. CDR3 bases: TGTGCCAGCAGCTTGGCTAGCGGAAACAATGAGCAGTTCTTC. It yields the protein CASSLASGNNEQFF.

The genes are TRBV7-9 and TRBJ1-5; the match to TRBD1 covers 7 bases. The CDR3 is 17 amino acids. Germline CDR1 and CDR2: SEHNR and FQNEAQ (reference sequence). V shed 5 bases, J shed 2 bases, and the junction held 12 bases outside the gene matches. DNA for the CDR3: TGTGCCAGCAGCCTAACTCCTCAGGGGGATGGCAATCAGCCCCAGCATTTT. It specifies CASSLTPQGDGNQPQHF. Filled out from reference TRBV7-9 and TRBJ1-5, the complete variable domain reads DTGVSQNPRHKITKRGQNVTFRCDPISEHNRLYWYRQTLGQGPEFLTYFQNEAQLEKSRLLSDRFSAERPKGSFSTLEIQRTEQGDSAMYLCASSLTPQGDGNQPQHFGDGTRLSIL.

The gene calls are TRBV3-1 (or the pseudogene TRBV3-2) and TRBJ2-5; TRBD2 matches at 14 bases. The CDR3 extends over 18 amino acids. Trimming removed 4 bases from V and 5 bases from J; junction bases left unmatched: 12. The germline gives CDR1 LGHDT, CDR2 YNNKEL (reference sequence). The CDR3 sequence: CASSPGTSGSRGGETQYF. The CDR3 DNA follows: TGTGCCAGCAGCCCCGGGACTAGCGGGAGCAGAGGAGGGGAGACCCAGTACTTC.

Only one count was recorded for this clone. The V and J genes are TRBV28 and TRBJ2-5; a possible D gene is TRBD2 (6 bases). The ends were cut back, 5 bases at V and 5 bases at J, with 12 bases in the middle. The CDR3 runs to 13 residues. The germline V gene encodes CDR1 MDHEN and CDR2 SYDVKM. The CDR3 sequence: CASSTGLRETQYF. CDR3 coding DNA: TGTGCCAGCAGTACCGGACTAAGGGAGACCCAGTACTTC.

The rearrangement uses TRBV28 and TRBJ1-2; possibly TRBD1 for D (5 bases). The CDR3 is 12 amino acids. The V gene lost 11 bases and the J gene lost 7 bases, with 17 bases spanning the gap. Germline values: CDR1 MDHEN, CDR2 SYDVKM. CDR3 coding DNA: TGTGCCTGCCGGGCGGGGGACGGTGGCTACACCTTC. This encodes CACRAGDGGYTF.